This T cell receptor (beta chain) was profiled in a study of T-cell memory formation after mild COVID-19. Regarding the study as a whole: Detection of some responders pre-infection suggested pre-existing cross-reactive memory T cells participated. Whether day 37 second-wave clones are SARS-CoV-2-specific was not confirmed. Among clones contracting day 15 to 85, CD4/CD8 was balanced, whereas later expanders leaned CD4+.

With constant-segment primers, 5'RACE yielded cDNA libraries of TCR alpha and TCR beta that carried sample barcodes and UMIs. One entry per CDR3 protein, called by TCRdb with MiXCR from the 5' RACE reads. The table has a few hundred thousand distinct CDR3 sequences, about 15% seen once. V dropped 1 base and J dropped 6; count of bases not matched to a gene: 3. The length of the CDR3 is 13 residues. CDR1 and CDR2 (germline): SGHRS, YFSETQ. This clonotype was observed a handful of times. Antigen: not known. The origin of this receptor is a man aged 18 to 29 who had mild COVID-19 (a few samples of this study predate the infection). Cell type and time point are not known. This chain uses TRBV5-1 with TRBJ1-1; TRBD1 aligns across 7 bases. The sample was PBMCs or a T cell subset sorted from them (not recorded which). The CDR3 loop is CASSLNRGPEAFF. The CDR3 DNA follows: TGCGCCAGCAGCTTGAACAGGGGCCCTGAAGCTTTCTTT.